The clone carrying this T cell receptor (beta chain) was picked up a small number of times. Profiling relied on immunoSEQ multiplex PCR, and the TCRdb table lists in-frame clones only, not all of them. The data show about 660,000 clones, around 89% seen once. The data are from a study of shared T cell receptors in the human thymus. This CDR3 has 14 residues. Germline V gene data show CDR1 as SGHVS and CDR2 as FNYEAQ. The V and J ends lost 6 bases and 1 base, in that order; junction bases with no gene match: 3. Separately, the same data were catalogued under a study of human thymus T cells. As reported in that work: Healthy Finnish infants undergoing corrective surgery for congenital heart defects were the donors. From resections taken during corrective heart surgery, the thymus tissue was obtained. An apparent bias in V and J gene usage was seen in thymic and blood repertoires.

The clonotype originates from a boy under two years old with a congenital heart defect. Sequenced material: thymocytes. The chain uses TRBV7-6 and TRBJ2-7, with TRBD2 matching 10 bases. The CDR3 is CASRPGLASYEQYF. DNA for the CDR3: TGTGCCAGCAGGCCGGGACTAGCGTCCTACGAGCAGTACTTC.